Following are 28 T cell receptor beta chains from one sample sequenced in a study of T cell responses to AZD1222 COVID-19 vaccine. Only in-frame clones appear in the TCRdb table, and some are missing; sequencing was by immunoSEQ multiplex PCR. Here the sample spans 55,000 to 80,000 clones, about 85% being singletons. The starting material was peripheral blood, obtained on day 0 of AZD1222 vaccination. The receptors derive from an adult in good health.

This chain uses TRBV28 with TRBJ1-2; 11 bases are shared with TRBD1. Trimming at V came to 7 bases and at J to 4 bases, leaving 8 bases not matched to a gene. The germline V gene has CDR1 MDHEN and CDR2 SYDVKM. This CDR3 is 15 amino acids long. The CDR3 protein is CASTKGTGGFYGYTF. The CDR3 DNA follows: TGTGCCAGCACTAAGGGGACAGGGGGTTTCTATGGCTACACCTTC.

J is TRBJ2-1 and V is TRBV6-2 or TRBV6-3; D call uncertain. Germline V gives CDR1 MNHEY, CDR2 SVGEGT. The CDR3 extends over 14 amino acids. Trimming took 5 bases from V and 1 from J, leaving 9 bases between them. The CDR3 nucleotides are TGTGCCAGCAGTCCCTCTGAGTCCTACAATGAGCAGTTCTTC. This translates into CASSPSESYNEQFF.

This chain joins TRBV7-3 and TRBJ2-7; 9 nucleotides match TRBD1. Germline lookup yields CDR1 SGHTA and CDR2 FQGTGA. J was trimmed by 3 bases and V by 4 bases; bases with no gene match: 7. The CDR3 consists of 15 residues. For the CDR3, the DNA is TGTGCCAGCAGCTCCGCCGGGACAGGGATCTACGAGCAGTACTTC. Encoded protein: CASSSAGTGIYEQYF.

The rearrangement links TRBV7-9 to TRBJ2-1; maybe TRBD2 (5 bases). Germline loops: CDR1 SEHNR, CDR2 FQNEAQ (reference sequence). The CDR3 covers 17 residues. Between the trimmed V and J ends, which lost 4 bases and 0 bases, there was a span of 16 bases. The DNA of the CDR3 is TGTGCCAGCAGCTCGTGGGCCTCGAGGGTCTCCTACAATGAGCAGTTCTTC. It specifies CASSSWASRVSYNEQFF.

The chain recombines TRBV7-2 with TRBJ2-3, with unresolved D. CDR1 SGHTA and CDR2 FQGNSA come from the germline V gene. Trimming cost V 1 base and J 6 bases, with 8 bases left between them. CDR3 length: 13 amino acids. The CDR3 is CASSLGVTDTQYF. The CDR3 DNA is TGTGCCAGCAGCTTAGGTGTTACGGATACGCAGTATTTT.

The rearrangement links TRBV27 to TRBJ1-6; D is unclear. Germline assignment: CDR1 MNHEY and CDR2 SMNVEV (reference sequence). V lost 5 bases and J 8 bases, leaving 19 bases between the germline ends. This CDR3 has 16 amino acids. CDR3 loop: CASSPKGFAGYSPLHF. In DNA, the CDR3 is TGTGCCAGCAGTCCAAAGGGATTCGCGGGGTATTCACCCCTCCACTTT.

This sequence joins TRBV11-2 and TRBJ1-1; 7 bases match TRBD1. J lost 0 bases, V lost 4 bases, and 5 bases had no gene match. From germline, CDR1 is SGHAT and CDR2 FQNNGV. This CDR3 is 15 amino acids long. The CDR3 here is CASSSQTGLNTEAFF. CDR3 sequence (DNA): TGTGCCAGCAGCTCCCAGACAGGGTTGAACACTGAAGCTTTCTTT.

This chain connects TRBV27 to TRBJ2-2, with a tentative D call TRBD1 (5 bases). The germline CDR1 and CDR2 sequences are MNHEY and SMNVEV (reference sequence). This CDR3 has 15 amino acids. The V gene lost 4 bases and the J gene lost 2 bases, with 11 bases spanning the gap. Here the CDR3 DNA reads TGTGCCAGCAGTTCGAGGACAACTAACACCGGGGAGCTGTTTTTT. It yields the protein CASSSRTTNTGELFF.

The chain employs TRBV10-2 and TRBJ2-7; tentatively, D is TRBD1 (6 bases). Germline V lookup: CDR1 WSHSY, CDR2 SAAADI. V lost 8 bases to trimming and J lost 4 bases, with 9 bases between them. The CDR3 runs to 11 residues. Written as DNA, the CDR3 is TGCGCCAGCCGAACAGGGTACGAGCAGTACTTC. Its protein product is CASRTGYEQYF.

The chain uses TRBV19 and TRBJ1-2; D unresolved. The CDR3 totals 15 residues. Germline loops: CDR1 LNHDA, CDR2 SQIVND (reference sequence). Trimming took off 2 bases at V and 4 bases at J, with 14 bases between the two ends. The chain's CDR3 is CASSIRTGFSYGYTF. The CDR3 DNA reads TGTGCCAGTAGTATACGGACGGGTTTTAGCTATGGCTACACCTTC.

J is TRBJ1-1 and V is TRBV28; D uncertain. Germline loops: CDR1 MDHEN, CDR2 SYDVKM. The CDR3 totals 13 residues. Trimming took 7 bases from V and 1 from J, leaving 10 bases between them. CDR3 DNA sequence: TGTGCCAGCACGCCTCCTTCGAACACTGAAGCTTTCTTT. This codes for CASTPPSNTEAFF.

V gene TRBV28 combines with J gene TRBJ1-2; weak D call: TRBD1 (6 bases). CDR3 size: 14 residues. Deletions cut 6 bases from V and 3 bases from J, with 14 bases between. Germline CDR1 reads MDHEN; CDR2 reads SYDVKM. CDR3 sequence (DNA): TGTGCCAGCAGATCACAGGGTGGTCACTATGGCTACACCTTC. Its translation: CASRSQGGHYGYTF.

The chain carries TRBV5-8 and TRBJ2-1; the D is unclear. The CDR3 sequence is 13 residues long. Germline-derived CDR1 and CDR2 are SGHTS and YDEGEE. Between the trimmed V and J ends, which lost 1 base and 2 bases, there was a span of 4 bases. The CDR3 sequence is CASSLTPYNEQFF. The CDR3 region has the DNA TGTGCCAGCAGCTTGACACCCTACAATGAGCAGTTCTTC.

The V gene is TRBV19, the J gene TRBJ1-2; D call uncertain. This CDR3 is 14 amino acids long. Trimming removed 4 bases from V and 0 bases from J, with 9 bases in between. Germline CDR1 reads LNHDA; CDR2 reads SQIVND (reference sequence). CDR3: CASSRSKANYGYTF. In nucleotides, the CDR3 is TGTGCCAGTAGTAGGAGCAAAGCTAACTATGGCTACACCTTC. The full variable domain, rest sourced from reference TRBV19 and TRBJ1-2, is DGGITQSPKYLFRKEGQNVTLSCEQNLNHDAMYWYRQDPGQGLRLIYYSQIVNDFQKGDIAEGYSVSREKKESFPLTVTSAQKNPTAFYLCASSRSKANYGYTFGSGTRLTVV.

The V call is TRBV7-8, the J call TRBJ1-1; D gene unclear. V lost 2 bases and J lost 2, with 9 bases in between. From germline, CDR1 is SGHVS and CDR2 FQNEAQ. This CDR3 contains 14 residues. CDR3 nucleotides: TGTGCCAGCAGCTTATTGGGCGGAAACACTGAAGCTTTCTTT. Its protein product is CASSLLGGNTEAFF.

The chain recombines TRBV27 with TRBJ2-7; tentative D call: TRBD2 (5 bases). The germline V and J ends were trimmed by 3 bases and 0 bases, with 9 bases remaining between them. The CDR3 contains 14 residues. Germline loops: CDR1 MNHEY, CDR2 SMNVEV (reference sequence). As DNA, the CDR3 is TGTGCCAGCAGTTTTCGGGGAAGCTCCTACGAGCAGTACTTC. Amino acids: CASSFRGSSYEQYF.

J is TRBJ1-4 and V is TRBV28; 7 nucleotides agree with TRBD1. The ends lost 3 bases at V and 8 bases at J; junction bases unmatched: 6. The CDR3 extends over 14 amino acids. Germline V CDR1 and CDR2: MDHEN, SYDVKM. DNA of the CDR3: TGTGCCAGCAGTTTGAGGGGGCGCCGAGAAAAACTGTTTTTT. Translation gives CASSLRGRREKLFF.

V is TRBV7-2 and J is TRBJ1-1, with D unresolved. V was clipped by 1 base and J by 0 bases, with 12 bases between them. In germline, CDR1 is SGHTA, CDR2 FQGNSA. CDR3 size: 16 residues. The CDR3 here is CASSLVPVNMNTEAFF. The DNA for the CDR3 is TGTGCCAGCAGCTTAGTTCCAGTGAACATGAACACTGAAGCTTTCTTT. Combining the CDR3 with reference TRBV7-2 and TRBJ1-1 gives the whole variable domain GAGVSQSPSNKVTEKGKDVELRCDPISGHTALYWYRQSLGQGLEFLIYFQGNSAPDKSGLPSDRFSAERTGGSVSTLTIQRTQQEDSAVYLCASSLVPVNMNTEAFFGQGTRLTVV.

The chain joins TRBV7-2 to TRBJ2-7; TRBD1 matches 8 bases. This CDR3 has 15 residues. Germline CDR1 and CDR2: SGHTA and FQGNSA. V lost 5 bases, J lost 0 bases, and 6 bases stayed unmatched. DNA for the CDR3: TGTGCCAGCAGCCGGGACAGGAGCAGCTCCTACGAGCAGTACTTC. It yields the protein CASSRDRSSSYEQYF.

The CDR3 loop is CASTNQEGNTIYF. In DNA, the CDR3 is TGTGCCAGCACAAACCAAGAAGGAAACACCATATATTTT. V usage is TRBV2 and J usage is TRBJ1-3; D unclear. The CDR3 spans 13 residues. From germline, CDR1 is SNHLY and CDR2 FYNNEI. V was shortened by 7 bases and J by 4 bases, with 11 bases between the two germline ends.

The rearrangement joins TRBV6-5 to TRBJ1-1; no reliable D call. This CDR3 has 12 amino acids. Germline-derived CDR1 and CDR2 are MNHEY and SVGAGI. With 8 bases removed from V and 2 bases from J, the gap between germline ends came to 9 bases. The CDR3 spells CASGDPNTEAFF. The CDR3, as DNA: TGTGCCAGCGGAGACCCAAACACTGAAGCTTTCTTT.

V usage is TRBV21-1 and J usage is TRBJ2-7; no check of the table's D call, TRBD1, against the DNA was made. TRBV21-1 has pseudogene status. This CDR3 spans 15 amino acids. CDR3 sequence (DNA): TGTGCCAGCAAGGACCGGGACAGGGGACACTACGAGCAGTACTTC. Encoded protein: CASKDRDRGHYEQYF.

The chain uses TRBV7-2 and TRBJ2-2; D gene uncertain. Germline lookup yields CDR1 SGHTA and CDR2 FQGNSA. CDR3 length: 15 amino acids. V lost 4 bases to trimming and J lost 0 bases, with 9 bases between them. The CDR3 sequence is CASSSNSPNTGELFF. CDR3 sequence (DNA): TGTGCCAGCAGCTCAAATAGTCCGAACACCGGGGAGCTGTTTTTT.

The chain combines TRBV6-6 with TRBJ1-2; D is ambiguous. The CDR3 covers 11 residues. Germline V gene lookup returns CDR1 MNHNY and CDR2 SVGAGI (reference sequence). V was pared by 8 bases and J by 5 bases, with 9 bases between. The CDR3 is CASLSGYGYTF. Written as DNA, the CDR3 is TGTGCCAGCCTTTCGGGGTATGGCTACACCTTC.

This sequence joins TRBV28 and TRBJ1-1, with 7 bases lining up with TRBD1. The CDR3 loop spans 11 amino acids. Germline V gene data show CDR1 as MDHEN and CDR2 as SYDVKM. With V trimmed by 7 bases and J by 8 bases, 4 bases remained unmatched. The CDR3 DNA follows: TGTGCCAGCACCTCGGGACAGGAAGCTTTCTTT. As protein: CASTSGQEAFF.

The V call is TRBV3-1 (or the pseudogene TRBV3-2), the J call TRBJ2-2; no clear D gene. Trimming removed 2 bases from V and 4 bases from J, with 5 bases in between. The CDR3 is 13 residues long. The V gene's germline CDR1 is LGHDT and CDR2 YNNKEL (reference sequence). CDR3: CASSQMVTGELFF. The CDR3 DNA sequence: TGTGCCAGCAGCCAAATGGTCACCGGGGAGCTGTTTTTT.

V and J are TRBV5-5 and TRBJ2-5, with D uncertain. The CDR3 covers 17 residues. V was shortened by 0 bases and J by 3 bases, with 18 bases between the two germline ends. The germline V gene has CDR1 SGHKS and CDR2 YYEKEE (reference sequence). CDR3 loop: CASSLAGRSHSKETQYF. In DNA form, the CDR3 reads TGTGCCAGCAGCTTGGCGGGCAGGTCCCACTCTAAAGAGACCCAGTACTTC.

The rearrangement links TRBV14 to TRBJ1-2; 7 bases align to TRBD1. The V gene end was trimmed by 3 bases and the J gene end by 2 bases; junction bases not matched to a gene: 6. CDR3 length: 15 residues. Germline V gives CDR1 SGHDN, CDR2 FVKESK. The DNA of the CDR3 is TGTGCCAGCAGCCACTTCAGGGGGAAGAACTATGGCTACACCTTC. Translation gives CASSHFRGKNYGYTF.